These 15 T cell receptor beta chains were all obtained from the same sample, sequenced in a study of cytomegalovirus exposure and HLA in healthy donors. Data came from immunoSEQ multiplex PCR; TCRdb stores just in-frame clones and leaves some out. The table lists roughly 80,000 clones, roughly 90% of them singletons. The sample taken for sequencing was PBMCs. The receptor source for this set is a man under 40 in good health and CMV-seronegative.

The CDR3 region has the DNA TGCGCCAGCAGCCCTTGGTTCACAGGACAAGAGACCCAGTACTTC. Its translation is CASSPWFTGQETQYF. The chain is built from TRBV5-1 and TRBJ2-5; the D gene is possibly TRBD1 (5 bases). This CDR3 contains 15 residues. V was trimmed by 4 bases and J by 2 bases, leaving 15 bases between them. Germline loops: CDR1 SGHRS, CDR2 YFSETQ.

To note about this clone: Germline is not matched at one junction end, which may reflect a read error. The chain combines TRBV7-7 with TRBJ2-1; TRBD2 aligns across 14 bases. Germline V gives CDR1 SSHAT, CDR2 FNYEAQ (reference sequence). The CDR3 totals 15 residues. The CDR3 reads CASSSGLAGANEQFF. CDR3 nucleotides: TGTGCTAGCAGCTCGGGACTAGCGGGAGCCAATGAGCAGTTCTTC. The variable domain in full, with the rest retrieved from reference TRBV7-7 and TRBJ2-1, is GAGVSQSPRYKVTKRGQDVTLRCDPISSHATLYWYQQALGQGPEFLTYFNYEAQPDKSGLPSDRFSAERPEGSISTLTIQRTEQRDSAMYRCASSSGLAGANEQFFGPGTRLTVL.

This rearrangement joins TRBV27 to TRBJ2-1, with 12 bases matching TRBD2. V lost 6 bases, J lost 4 bases, and 4 bases stayed unmatched. Per the germline V gene, CDR1 is MNHEY and CDR2 is SMNVEV (reference sequence). CDR3 size: 15 residues. The CDR3 DNA reads TGTGCCAGCAGACCCGGGACTAGCGGGTACAATGAGCAGTTCTTC. This translates into CASRPGTSGYNEQFF.

The rearrangement joins TRBV5-1 to TRBJ2-7, with D possibly being TRBD2 (5 bases). CDR1 is SGHRS and CDR2 is YFSETQ in the germline V gene. The CDR3 extends over 13 amino acids. Trimming removed 2 bases from V and 6 bases from J, with 12 bases in between. The CDR3, as DNA: TGCGCCAGCAGCTTCGGACTGACTGGCGAGCAGTACTTC. The encoded protein is CASSFGLTGEQYF.

This sequence joins TRBV28 and TRBJ1-1, with 10 nucleotides matching TRBD1. V lost 5 bases, J lost 9 bases, and 15 bases stayed unmatched. The CDR3 spans 16 residues. CDR1 and CDR2 (germline): MDHEN, SYDVKM. CDR3 residues: CASSTPRGQGLQQAFF. The CDR3 DNA is TGTGCCAGCAGTACTCCTCGGGGACAGGGGCTCCAACAAGCTTTCTTT.

The J gene is TRBJ2-1, the V gene TRBV10-3; 9 nucleotides match TRBD1. Germline V gives CDR1 ENHRY, CDR2 SYGVKD. V lost 9 bases to trimming and J lost 9 bases; unmatched junction nucleotides: 12. The CDR3 contains 14 residues. This chain's CDR3 is CAIHDRGSFREQFF. The CDR3 nucleotides read TGTGCCATACACGACAGGGGGTCATTCCGTGAGCAGTTCTTC.

The chain is built from TRBV5-1 and TRBJ1-2, with no clear D. Germline V lookup: CDR1 SGHRS, CDR2 YFSETQ. V lost 4 bases and J 2 bases, leaving 9 bases between the germline ends. This CDR3 has 13 residues. The DNA of the CDR3 is TGCGCCAGCAGCCCGCGGGCCAACTATGGCTACACCTTC. Protein product: CASSPRANYGYTF. The variable domain in full, with the rest retrieved from reference TRBV5-1 and TRBJ1-2, is KAGVTQTPRYLIKTRGQQVTLSCSPISGHRSVSWYQQTPGQGLQFLFEYFSETQRNKGNFPGRFSGRQFSNSRSEMNVSTLELGDSALYLCASSPRANYGYTFGSGTRLTVV.

V is TRBV7-6 and J is TRBJ1-5; D is unclear. The germline CDR1 and CDR2 sequences are SGHVS and FNYEAQ. Deletions cut 5 bases from V and 3 bases from J, with 17 bases between. The CDR3 spans 16 residues. The CDR3 coding sequence is TGTGCCAGCAGCCCCTGGCCGCAGGAACTCAATCAGCCCCAGCATTTT. It encodes CASSPWPQELNQPQHF.

The V gene is TRBV11-3, the J gene TRBJ2-1; 7 nucleotides align to TRBD1. Germline assignment: CDR1 SGHNT and CDR2 YENEEA. V lost 2 bases, J lost 11 bases, and 9 bases stayed unmatched. The CDR3 is 14 residues long. The CDR3 nucleotides read TGTGCCAGCAGCTTATTTGGAGAACAGGGGAAGCAGTTCTTC. This gives the protein CASSLFGEQGKQFF.

This chain connects TRBV5-1 to TRBJ2-2; D perhaps matches TRBD1 (5 bases). CDR1 and CDR2 from the germline V gene are SGHRS and YFSETQ. The germline V and J ends were trimmed by 0 bases and 4 bases, with 7 bases remaining between them. This CDR3 spans 14 amino acids. CDR3 DNA sequence: TGCGCCAGCAGCTTGGACAGGATCACCGGGGAGCTGTTTTTT. Protein product: CASSLDRITGELFF.

The chain has TRBV29-1 and TRBJ2-1, with D unresolved. Trimming stripped 4 bases from V and 3 bases from J, with 7 bases between. The CDR3 contains 12 residues. Germline CDR1 reads SQVTM; CDR2 reads ANQGSEA. CDR3 nucleotides: TGCAGCGTTGTGGCAAACTACAATGAGCAGTTCTTC. It codes for CSVVANYNEQFF.

The V call is TRBV28, the J call TRBJ1-4, with 9 bases matching TRBD1. The CDR3 is 17 amino acids. Looked up from germline, CDR1 is MDHEN and CDR2 is SYDVKM. J gave up 3 bases and V 6 bases, and 11 bases lay outside the gene matches. CDR3 in amino acids: CASRATGGGPPNEKLFF. The CDR3 DNA is TGTGCCAGCAGGGCCACAGGGGGCGGGCCCCCTAATGAAAAACTGTTTTTT.

This clone turned up a few times. The V and J genes are TRBV27 and TRBJ1-2; D unclear. The CDR3 runs to 12 residues. Trimming took off 5 bases at V and 1 base at J, with 5 bases between the two ends. Germline V gene lookup returns CDR1 MNHEY and CDR2 SMNVEV (reference sequence). The DNA for the CDR3 is TGTGCCAGCAGTGGAGTTAACTATGGCTACACCTTC. Translating gives CASSGVNYGYTF.

This rearrangement joins TRBV27 to TRBJ2-5, with 7 bases fitting TRBD2. The germline gives CDR1 MNHEY, CDR2 SMNVEV (reference sequence). This CDR3 comprises 13 residues. V lost 4 bases and J lost 4; bases outside the gene matches: 3. CDR3 in DNA: TGTGCCAGCAGTTGGAGGGAGGGAGAGACCCAGTACTTC. Its translation is CASSWREGETQYF.

V is TRBV7-8 and J is TRBJ1-5; the D gene is possibly TRBD1 (6 bases). The CDR3 contains 18 residues. The germline V gene encodes CDR1 SGHVS and CDR2 FQNEAQ. V was trimmed by 4 bases and J by 0 bases, leaving 19 bases between them. CDR3: CASSSNYRELYSNQPQHF. CDR3 DNA sequence: TGTGCCAGCAGCTCCAATTACAGGGAACTATATAGCAATCAGCCCCAGCATTTT. Together with reference TRBV7-8 and TRBJ1-5, the CDR3 gives the full variable domain: GAGVSQSPRYKVAKRGQDVALRCDPISGHVSLFWYQQALGQGPEFLTYFQNEAQLDKSGLPSDRFFAERPEGSVSTLKIQRTQQEDSAVYLCASSSNYRELYSNQPQHFGDGTRLSIL.